These T cell receptor beta chains were read from a single sample in a study of early T cells in non-severe SARS-CoV-2 infection. One entry per CDR3 protein, called by TCRdb with MiXCR from the 5' RACE reads. The table records 55,000 to 75,000 distinct CDR3 sequences, 7% to 8% of them present only once. Sample: whole blood. The receptors were sampled from an adult who was a healthcare worker with PCR-confirmed SARS-CoV-2 infection or an uninfected control (not recorded which). Each CDR3 is given with its conserved first and last residue. D genes are given only for firm matches. Not all rows give a size; the values are once, few, many and, for expanded clones, a class.

v_gene: TRBV20-1
j_gene: TRBJ1-1
d_gene: -
abundance: -
CDR3nt: TGCAGTGCTAGAGTTAGCACTGAAGCTTTCTTT
CDR3aa: CSARVSTEAFF

v_gene: TRBV11-2
j_gene: TRBJ2-2
d_gene: -
abundance: few
CDR3nt: TGTGCCAGCCAAGAGGAACACACGAACACCGGGGAGCTGTTTTTT
CDR3aa: CASQEEHTNTGELFF

v_gene: TRBV7-8
j_gene: TRBJ2-2
d_gene: TRBD2
abundance: medium-sized
CDR3nt: TGTGCCAGCAGCAAAAGGACTAGCGCGCTGAACACCGGGGAGCTGTTTTTT
CDR3aa: CASSKRTSALNTGELFF

v_gene: TRBV4-2
j_gene: TRBJ2-5
d_gene: -
abundance: few
CDR3nt: TGTGCCAGCAGCCAAGTTATAGGCGGGAAAGAGACCCAGTACTTC
CDR3aa: CASSQVIGGKETQYF

v_gene: TRBV11-3
j_gene: TRBJ2-1
d_gene: -
abundance: many
CDR3nt: TGTGCCAGCAGCTTAGGGGAGTTAGGTGAGCAGTTCTTC
CDR3aa: CASSLGELGEQFF

v_gene: TRBV7-2
j_gene: TRBJ2-7
d_gene: TRBD2
abundance: few
CDR3nt: TGTGCCAGCAGCTTCTCTAGCGGGAGGGCCGGCGAGCAGTACTTC
CDR3aa: CASSFSSGRAGEQYF

v_gene: TRBV4-1
j_gene: TRBJ2-1
d_gene: TRBD2
abundance: many
CDR3nt: TGCGCCAGCAGCCAAACTCTAGCGGGTGGTGTGAATGAGCAGTTCTTC
CDR3aa: CASSQTLAGGVNEQFF

v_gene: TRBV6-6
j_gene: TRBJ2-1
d_gene: TRBD1
abundance: many
CDR3nt: TGTGCCAGCAGCACACAGGGGAGTGAGCAGTTCTTC
CDR3aa: CASSTQGSEQFF

v_gene: TRBV7-9
j_gene: TRBJ2-2
d_gene: TRBD2
abundance: few
CDR3nt: TGTGCCAGCAGCTTATTTTCGGGAGGCTCCAGGGAGCTGTTTTTT
CDR3aa: CASSLFSGGSRELFF

v_gene: TRBV2
j_gene: TRBJ2-3
d_gene: TRBD2
abundance: -
CDR3nt: TGTGCCAGCAGTGAGGCGGGAGGTACAGATACGCAGTATTTT
CDR3aa: CASSEAGGTDTQYF

v_gene: TRBV28
j_gene: TRBJ2-1
d_gene: -
abundance: few
CDR3nt: TGTGCCAGCAACTATCCCCCTCGGGATGAGCAGTTCTTC
CDR3aa: CASNYPPRDEQFF

v_gene: TRBV25-1
j_gene: TRBJ1-1
d_gene: -
abundance: -
CDR3nt: TGTGCCAGCAGATCAAGGACAGAAGACACTGAAGCTTTCTTT
CDR3aa: CASRSRTEDTEAFF

v_gene: TRBV11-3
j_gene: TRBJ2-2
d_gene: -
abundance: few
CDR3nt: TGTGCCAGCAGCTTCCCCGAGAACACCGGGGAGCTGTTTTTT
CDR3aa: CASSFPENTGELFF

v_gene: TRBV24-1
j_gene: TRBJ2-1
d_gene: TRBD2
abundance: many
CDR3nt: TGTGCCACCAGTGATTTGGGGACTAGCGGGAGATTGGGTGAGCAGTTCTTC
CDR3aa: CATSDLGTSGRLGEQFF

v_gene: TRBV20-1
j_gene: TRBJ2-3
d_gene: TRBD2
abundance: few
CDR3nt: TGCAGTGGCACGACTAGCGGGAGGGGCACAGATACGCAGTATTTT
CDR3aa: CSGTTSGRGTDTQYF

v_gene: TRBV3-1
j_gene: TRBJ2-1
d_gene: TRBD2
abundance: few
CDR3nt: TGTGCCAGCAGCGGAGGACTAGTTTACAATGAGCAGTTCTTC
CDR3aa: CASSGGLVYNEQFF